This T cell receptor beta chain was identified during a study of cytomegalovirus exposure and HLA in healthy donors. Across the study: An earlier analysis found under 130 million unique TCR beta sequences from about 190 million T cells.

The PCR employed 60 Vbeta primers together with 13 Jbeta primers. TCRdb's table, derived via immunoSEQ multiplex PCR, lists solely in-frame clones and lacks some. The sample has around 180,000 clones, 71% seen once. Whole-study findings and limits: It was shown in a later analysis that HLA-associated TCR beta chains were more clonally expanded than other, equally common chains. It was confirmed in vitro that a few of the CMV-associated chains were specific for CMV antigens.

The CDR3 runs to 15 residues. Trimming pared 7 bases from V and 0 bases from J, leaving 16 bases between. CDR1 is SNHLY and CDR2 is FYNNEI in the germline V gene. To note about this clone: Antigen: not known.

The source is a girl between 10 and 17 years old in good health and CMV-seronegative. V is TRBV2 and J is TRBJ2-7, with D possibly TRBD2 on 6 matching bases. Sequencing was carried out using PBMCs. The DNA for the CDR3 is TGTGCCAGCACCCTTGGACGGGGGAGCTCCTACGAGCAGTACTTC. It is translated as CASTLGRGSSYEQYF.